One and the same sample provided the 24 T cell receptor beta chains below, sequenced in a study of control samples from healthy donors and cancer patients (dated by TCRdb to the early 2020s). Preparation of the library involved the immunoSEQ multiplex PCR assay. Not all clones reach the TCRdb copy of this immuneACCESS table, which keeps in-frame sequences only. Checked studies attribute under half of the gap to unresolved V genes and leave the rest unexplained. The sample table records 80,000 or so clones; around 94% of these occur just once. 6.2% of the sample lies in the top ten. Sequencing was performed on blood. These receptor sequences come from a woman in her thirties or forties in good health.

The chain recombines TRBV3-1 (or the pseudogene TRBV3-2) with TRBJ2-7; a possible D gene is TRBD1 (5 bases). Trimming removed 0 bases from V and 7 bases from J, with 7 bases in between. This CDR3 has 12 amino acids. CDR1 and CDR2 (germline): LGHDT, YNNKEL (reference sequence). The CDR3 nucleotides are TGTGCCAGCAGCCAAGAACGGACAGAGCAGTACTTC. Amino acids: CASSQERTEQYF.

The chain uses TRBV6-5 and TRBJ1-1, with 9 nucleotides matching TRBD1. Germline V CDR1 and CDR2: MNHEY, SVGAGI. Trimming removed 5 bases from V and 5 bases from J; junction bases left unmatched: 9. This CDR3 has 15 amino acids. The CDR3: CASSKDRGHWTEAFF. The CDR3, as DNA: TGTGCCAGCAGTAAGGACAGGGGCCATTGGACTGAAGCTTTCTTT.

The chain joins TRBV9 to TRBJ2-1, with D maybe TRBD1 (6 bases). Germline CDR1 and CDR2: SGDLS and YYNGEE. The CDR3 is made up of 19 amino acids. The germline V and J ends were trimmed by 4 bases and 1 base, with 24 bases remaining between them. The CDR3 loop reads CASSPRPSYFQGSYNEQFF. In DNA form, the CDR3 reads TGTGCCAGCAGCCCCAGACCTAGTTATTTTCAGGGGTCCTACAATGAGCAGTTCTTC. The full variable domain, rest sourced from reference TRBV9 and TRBJ2-1, is DSGVTQTPKHLITATGQRVTLRCSPRSGDLSVYWYQQSLDQGLQFLIQYYNGEERAKGNILERFSAQQFPDLHSELNLSSLELGDSALYFCASSPRPSYFQGSYNEQFFGPGTRLTVL.

The chain couples TRBV28 to TRBJ1-1, with 7 bases aligning to TRBD1. The V gene end was trimmed by 6 bases and the J gene end by 1 base; junction bases not matched to a gene: 8. CDR1 and CDR2 from the germline V gene are MDHEN and SYDVKM. The CDR3 spans 15 residues. The CDR3 DNA reads as TGTGCCAGCAGGACGGGACAGTTGGGGAACACTGAAGCTTTCTTT. It encodes CASRTGQLGNTEAFF.

The CDR3: CASSQESAGSYTGELFF. CDR3 in DNA: TGTGCCAGCAGCCAAGAATCGGCGGGGTCCTACACCGGGGAGCTGTTTTTT. The rearrangement uses TRBV3-1 (or the pseudogene TRBV3-2) and TRBJ2-2, with D perhaps TRBD2 (6 bases). Germline CDR1 and CDR2: LGHDT and YNNKEL (reference sequence). The CDR3 has 17 residues. V lost 0 bases, J lost 3 bases, and 14 bases lay in between.

This rearrangement joins TRBV7-3 to TRBJ2-1, with D unresolved. There are 13 residues in the CDR3. V was trimmed by 5 bases and J by 6 bases, leaving 11 bases between them. Germline V gene sequence: CDR1 SGHTA, CDR2 FQGTGA. CDR3 protein: CASSPPDGNEQFF. The CDR3 bases are TGTGCCAGCAGCCCCCCAGACGGCAATGAGCAGTTCTTC.

The V and J genes are TRBV19 and TRBJ2-1; D unclear. The germline gives CDR1 LNHDA, CDR2 SQIVND (reference sequence). Trimming left V 4 bases short and J 7 bases short, with 14 bases between. The CDR3 extends over 14 amino acids. The CDR3 region is CASSTANTRNEQFF. The DNA of the CDR3 is TGTGCCAGTAGTACTGCGAATACGCGGAATGAGCAGTTCTTC.

The genes are TRBV12-3 or TRBV12-4 and TRBJ2-7; unclear D gene. The V gene lost 10 bases and the J gene lost 0 bases, with 13 bases spanning the gap. CDR3 length: 13 residues. The CDR3 sequence: CATRMASSYEQYF. DNA for the CDR3: TGTGCCACTAGGATGGCGAGCTCCTACGAGCAGTACTTC.

This chain uses TRBV30 with TRBJ1-2, with 7 bases lining up with TRBD1. The V gene end was trimmed by 7 bases and the J gene end by 6 bases; junction bases not matched to a gene: 17. CDR3 length: 15 amino acids. Germline V CDR1 and CDR2: GTSNPN, SVGIG (reference sequence). CDR3 DNA sequence: TGTGCCTCCAACCAGGGGCAGGGGGTGGTAAATGGCTACACCTTC. Translated: CASNQGQGVVNGYTF.

This rearrangement joins TRBV28 to TRBJ2-7; D remains unclear. Germline V gene sequence: CDR1 MDHEN, CDR2 SYDVKM. V lost 8 bases and J lost 1, with 9 bases in between. The CDR3 consists of 12 residues. The DNA for the CDR3 is TGTGCCAGCTCGGAGACTTCCTACGAGCAGTACTTC. This sequence encodes CASSETSYEQYF.

This chain connects TRBV30 to TRBJ2-3, with 8 bases aligning to TRBD2. V was clipped by 0 bases and J by 1 base; unmatched bases: 0. The CDR3 extends over 14 amino acids. Germline CDR1 GTSNPN, CDR2 SVGIG (reference sequence). CDR3 bases: TGTGCCTGGAGTGTCGGGGGGGGCACAGATACGCAGTATTTT. This sequence encodes CAWSVGGGTDTQYF.

The chain is built from TRBV5-4 and TRBJ1-2; D unclear. CDR1 SGHNT and CDR2 YYREEE come from the germline V gene (reference sequence). V was pared by 2 bases and J by 8 bases, with 13 bases between. The CDR3 contains 13 residues. CDR3 residues: CASSFDAPSGYTF. The CDR3 DNA sequence: TGTGCCAGCAGCTTCGATGCCCCGAGCGGCTACACCTTC. Full variable domain (missing parts from reference TRBV5-4 and TRBJ1-2): ETGVTQSPTHLIKTRGQQVTLRCSSQSGHNTVSWYQQALGQGPQFIFQYYREEENGRGNFPPRFSGLQFPNYSSELNVNALELDDSALYLCASSFDAPSGYTFGSGTRLTVV.

The V call is TRBV5-8, the J call TRBJ2-7; D not resolved. Germline values: CDR1 SGHTS, CDR2 YDEGEE. The CDR3 contains 12 residues. Trimming pared 2 bases from V and 6 bases from J, leaving 9 bases between. The CDR3 coding sequence is TGTGCCAGCAGCTTTAATTTCTTCGAGCAGTACTTC. Translated, it gives CASSFNFFEQYF.

V gene TRBV5-5 combines with J gene TRBJ2-2; weak D call: TRBD2 (6 bases). The CDR3 sequence is 14 residues long. Germline values: CDR1 SGHKS, CDR2 YYEKEE (reference sequence). Trimming cost V 7 bases and J 4 bases, with 14 bases left between them. The CDR3 bases are TGTGCCAGCTCTACGGGGGATGTCACCGGGGAGCTGTTTTTT. The encoded protein is CASSTGDVTGELFF.

The J gene is TRBJ1-4, the V gene TRBV10-3; no definite D call. This CDR3 is 14 amino acids long. The germline V and J ends were trimmed by 2 bases and 6 bases, with 10 bases remaining between them. Per germline, CDR1 ENHRY and CDR2 SYGVKD. Written as DNA, the CDR3 is TGTGCCATCAGTGAGGACGGCATATATGAAAAACTGTTTTTT. Amino acid sequence: CAISEDGIYEKLFF.

The V call is TRBV6-5, the J call TRBJ2-7; 9 nucleotides match TRBD1. This CDR3 is 15 amino acids long. J was trimmed by 4 bases and V by 1 base; bases with no gene match: 5. The germline gives CDR1 MNHEY, CDR2 SVGAGI. DNA of the CDR3: TGTGCCAGCAGTTACTTTCCGGGACAGGGTTACGAGCAGTACTTC. It is translated as CASSYFPGQGYEQYF.

The chain employs TRBV10-3 and TRBJ1-5; 9 positions match TRBD1. V trimming: 6 bases; J trimming: 4 bases; junction bases outside the gene matches: 4. The CDR3 sequence is 14 residues long. The germline CDR1 and CDR2 sequences are ENHRY and SYGVKD. CDR3 nucleotide sequence: TGTGCCATCAGCAACGACAGGGGGAATCAGCCCCAGCATTTT. This translates into CAISNDRGNQPQHF.

The rearrangement links TRBV20-1 to TRBJ1-5, with TRBD1 identical over 7 bases. This CDR3 region has 13 residues. CDR1 and CDR2 from the germline V gene are DFQATT and SNEGSKA (reference sequence). The V gene end was trimmed by 3 bases and the J gene end by 2 bases; junction bases not matched to a gene: 1. CDR3 protein: CSASTGGNQPQHF. The CDR3, as DNA: TGCAGTGCTAGTACAGGGGGCAATCAGCCCCAGCATTTT.

The chain recombines TRBV7-2 with TRBJ1-2, with TRBD1 identical over 7 bases. Trimming took 2 bases from V and 6 from J; bases not matched to a gene: 9. CDR1 and CDR2 from the germline V gene are SGHTA and FQGNSA. CDR3 length equals 15 residues. The CDR3 sequence is CASSLLKGARDGYTF. Here the CDR3 DNA reads TGTGCCAGCAGCTTACTTAAGGGGGCTAGGGATGGCTACACCTTC.

The chain employs TRBV9 and TRBJ2-5, with 9 bases that match TRBD2. The CDR3 sequence is 15 residues long. CDR1 SGDLS and CDR2 YYNGEE come from the germline V gene. Trimming took 0 bases from V and 5 from J; bases not matched to a gene: 5. CDR3 nucleotides: TGTGCCAGCAGCGTAGATAGCGGGGGAAGGGAGACCCAGTACTTC. It specifies CASSVDSGGRETQYF.

The chain combines TRBV6-6 with TRBJ2-1, with unresolved D. The CDR3 consists of 15 residues. CDR1 and CDR2 from the germline V gene are MNHNY and SVGAGI (reference sequence). V was trimmed by 4 bases and J by 2 bases, leaving 12 bases between them. The CDR3 spells CASSLDGYAYNEQFF. In DNA form, the CDR3 reads TGTGCCAGCAGTTTGGACGGCTATGCCTACAATGAGCAGTTCTTC.

The CDR3 bases are TGTGCCAGCAGCTTGGCTTGGGGGAGCCAAGAGACCCAGTACTTC. As protein: CASSLAWGSQETQYF. The V call is TRBV5-4, the J call TRBJ2-5; D is tentatively TRBD1 or TRBD2 (5 bases each). The germline V gene encodes CDR1 SGHNT and CDR2 YYREEE (reference sequence). V was pared by 0 bases and J by 1 base, with 10 bases between. The CDR3 spans 15 residues.

This chain links TRBV30 with TRBJ1-6; 7 bases map to TRBD1. The CDR3 contains 14 residues. The V segment lost 0 bases and the J segment 8 bases; nucleotides outside the gene matches: 4. CDR1 and CDR2 from the germline V gene are GTSNPN and SVGIG (reference sequence). The DNA for the CDR3 is TGTGCCTGGAGTGTTTGGCAGGGGGATTCACCCCTCCACTTT. This sequence encodes CAWSVWQGDSPLHF.

There are a few counts of this clone. Other DNA sequences in the sample encode the same CDR3. The chain employs TRBV11-2 and TRBJ2-5; unclear D gene. Germline V gene data show CDR1 as SGHAT and CDR2 as FQNNGV. Trimming stripped 0 bases from V and 6 bases from J, with 2 bases between. The CDR3 runs 11 residues. The CDR3 nucleotides are TGTGCCAGCAGCTTAGAGCAGACCCAGTACTTC. This codes for CASSLEQTQYF.